Below, 19 T cell receptor beta chains from the same sample are listed, as sequenced in a study of T-cell memory formation after mild COVID-19 (dated by TCRdb to about 2021). The library relied on 5' RACE. Data came from an Illumina NovaSeq 6000. Using fastp at Q25 and MiXCR, TCRdb reprocessed the public reads and kept productive beta chains. Each CDR3 protein gets just one entry, which takes the most common genes and DNA from the rows behind it. For this sample the table gives around 450,000 distinct CDR3 sequences, of which approximately 25% were detected only once. Roughly 9.7% of the sample lies in the top ten. Sequencing was performed on PBMCs or a T cell subset sorted from them (not recorded which). The source is an adult woman who had mild COVID-19 (a few samples of this study predate the infection). The sample titles of this study are shuffled in the database, so cell type and time point are left out; the donor was told from shared clones.

This chain uses TRBV10-1 with TRBJ2-7, with D possibly being TRBD2 (6 bases). V lost 5 bases to trimming and J lost 5 bases, with 19 bases between them. The CDR3 is 15 amino acids. Looked up from germline, CDR1 is WNHNN and CDR2 is SYGVQD (reference sequence). DNA of the CDR3: TGCGCCAGCAGTCCTCCGGGTCCCACGGGAGACGAGCAGTACTTC. Its translation: CASSPPGPTGDEQYF.

This clonotype turned up a few times. The chain links TRBV25-1 to TRBJ1-4; TRBD1 agrees at 8 bases. The CDR3 is 19 residues long. Trimming at V came to 5 bases and at J to 2 bases, leaving 16 bases not matched to a gene. Germline V gives CDR1 MGHDK, CDR2 SYGVNS. The CDR3 DNA reads TGTGCCAGCAGTTTGGCGGACAGGGAAGTCGGTACGACTAATGAAAAACTGTTTTTT. Translation gives CASSLADREVGTTNEKLFF.

The rearrangement joins TRBV6-5 to TRBJ2-7, with unresolved D. Per the germline V gene, CDR1 is MNHEY and CDR2 is SVGAGI. The CDR3 has 15 amino acids. V lost 3 bases to trimming and J lost 0 bases, with 12 bases between them. The DNA for the CDR3 is TGTGCCAGCAGTTATGATCCTATTACCTCCTACGAGCAGTACTTC. Translation gives CASSYDPITSYEQYF.

This clonotype showed up many times. The chain joins TRBV5-6 to TRBJ2-3; 8 bases align to TRBD2. This CDR3 has 16 residues. V shed 0 bases, J shed 2 bases, and the junction held 5 bases outside the gene matches. Germline assignment: CDR1 SGHDT and CDR2 YYEEEE. CDR3: CASSLAGGGTTDTQYF. The CDR3 bases are TGTGCCAGCAGCTTGGCCGGGGGGGGAACCACAGATACGCAGTATTTT.

This clonotype came up a few times. This sequence joins TRBV12-3 or TRBV12-4 and TRBJ1-1, with D unclear. Trimming cost V 5 bases and J 1 base, with 20 bases left between them. CDR3 length: 17 residues. The CDR3 region is CASSPSPGSSWNTEAFF. The CDR3 DNA reads TGTGCCAGCAGTCCGTCCCCGGGTAGTAGTTGGAACACTGAAGCTTTCTTT.

V is TRBV12-3 or TRBV12-4 and J is TRBJ2-3; D remains unclear. This CDR3 contains 13 residues. Trimming pared 3 bases from V and 5 bases from J, leaving 9 bases between. The CDR3 DNA reads TGTGCCAGCAGTTTTAATACCGAAGATACGCAGTATTTT. Amino acid sequence: CASSFNTEDTQYF.

The rearrangement links TRBV4-1 to TRBJ2-3; 11 nucleotides line up with TRBD2. This CDR3 contains 15 residues. Germline V gene lookup returns CDR1 MGHRA and CDR2 YSYEKL. After removal of 2 bases from V and 6 bases from J, the junction contained 4 bases not matched to a gene. The CDR3 DNA follows: TGCGCCAGCAGCCAATATAGCGGGGGGGCGGATACGCAGTATTTT. It specifies CASSQYSGGADTQYF.

The chain joins TRBV20-1 to TRBJ2-7; perhaps TRBD1 as D (6 bases). CDR1 is DFQATT and CDR2 is SNEGSKA in the germline V gene (reference sequence). Trimming removed 0 bases at V and 4 bases at J, with 22 bases between. The CDR3 runs to 17 residues. CDR3 DNA sequence: TGCAGTGCTAGAGATAACTTAGGGGGAAGGGTCCGATACGAGCAGTACTTC. Amino acid sequence: CSARDNLGGRVRYEQYF.

The rearrangement links TRBV12-3 or TRBV12-4 to TRBJ1-4; tentatively, D is TRBD1 (5 bases). The V gene lost 3 bases and the J gene lost 8 bases, with 13 bases spanning the gap. This CDR3 is built from 14 residues. CDR3 bases: TGTGCCAGCAGTTTGGCGGGGCCTGGGGAAAAACTGTTTTTT. It translates to CASSLAGPGEKLFF.

V gene TRBV11-2 combines with J gene TRBJ2-2; D not certain. The V gene lost 4 bases and the J gene lost 6 bases, with 9 bases spanning the gap. This CDR3 is built from 13 residues. The V gene's germline CDR1 is SGHAT and CDR2 FQNNGV. The CDR3 protein is CASSYHTAGELFF. DNA for the CDR3: TGTGCCAGCAGCTACCATACGGCCGGGGAGCTGTTTTTT.

The chain combines TRBV9 with TRBJ2-3; the D gene is possibly TRBD2 (6 bases). Germline V lookup: CDR1 SGDLS, CDR2 YYNGEE. The CDR3 spans 15 residues. Trimming left V 0 bases short and J 2 bases short, with 10 bases between. The DNA of the CDR3 is TGTGCCAGCAGCGTAGGGCGGGGACCCACAGATACGCAGTATTTT. Protein sequence: CASSVGRGPTDTQYF.

The chain has TRBV5-1 and TRBJ1-6; D is undetermined. Trimming left V 4 bases short and J 9 bases short, with 17 bases between. CDR1 is SGHRS and CDR2 is YFSETQ in the germline V gene. This CDR3 has 15 amino acids. CDR3 DNA sequence: TGCGCCAGCAGCCTCACTAAGGACCGGGGTTCACCCCTCCACTTT. Amino acids: CASSLTKDRGSPLHF. The complete variable domain, with remaining parts taken from reference TRBV5-1 and TRBJ1-6, reads KAGVTQTPRYLIKTRGQQVTLSCSPISGHRSVSWYQQTPGQGLQFLFEYFSETQRNKGNFPGRFSGRQFSNSRSEMNVSTLELGDSALYLCASSLTKDRGSPLHFGNGTRLTVT.

The rearrangement links TRBV6-2 or TRBV6-3 to TRBJ2-5, with 9 bases that match TRBD2. CDR1 MNHEY and CDR2 SVGEGT come from the germline V gene. The junction had 8 bases not matched to a gene; V was cut back by 5 bases and J by 1 base. The CDR3 extends over 16 amino acids. The DNA for the CDR3 is TGTGCCAGCAGTACCATAGCGGGAGAGGGCCAAGAGACCCAGTACTTC. It codes for CASSTIAGEGQETQYF.

This clonotype occurred a few times. The chain combines TRBV6-6 with TRBJ2-1; 7 bases fit TRBD2. Trimming took 5 bases from V and 10 from J; bases not matched to a gene: 8. The germline gives CDR1 MNHNY, CDR2 SVGAGI (reference sequence). The CDR3 is 13 residues long. CDR3 protein: CASSGLGDGEQFF. The CDR3 nucleotides are TGTGCCAGCAGTGGACTAGGGGATGGGGAGCAGTTCTTC.

Only a few counts were recorded for this clonotype. The chain employs TRBV7-9 and TRBJ2-7, with D possibly being TRBD1 (6 bases). The CDR3 is made up of 14 amino acids. The V end lost 8 bases, the J end lost 2 bases, and 16 bases lay between the germline ends. Germline loops: CDR1 SEHNR, CDR2 FQNEAQ (reference sequence). CDR3 nucleotide sequence: TGTGCCAGCGGAGTATACAGGGACCCCTACGAGCAGTACTTC. Protein sequence: CASGVYRDPYEQYF.

This sequence joins TRBV7-9 and TRBJ2-7, with D uncertain. Germline CDR1 reads SEHNR; CDR2 reads FQNEAQ (reference sequence). The ends were cut back, 4 bases at V and 7 bases at J, with 11 bases in the middle. This CDR3 spans 12 amino acids. CDR3 sequence: CASSSTKFEQYF. The CDR3 region has the DNA TGTGCCAGCAGCTCCACGAAGTTTGAGCAGTACTTC.

This clonotype was detected a few times. V gene TRBV4-1 combines with J gene TRBJ2-7, with D possibly matching TRBD1 (5 bases). Trimming left V 4 bases short and J 3 bases short, with 10 bases between. Germline assignment: CDR1 MGHRA and CDR2 YSYEKL. This CDR3 region has 13 residues. The CDR3 loop reads CASSPYQGYEQYF. The DNA of the CDR3 is TGCGCCAGCAGCCCCTATCAGGGCTACGAGCAGTACTTC.

Only a few counts were recorded for this clonotype. In nucleotides, the CDR3 is TGTGCCAGCAGCTTAGGGGTAGGGTTTGAGGACACTGAAGCTTTCTTT. Protein product: CASSLGVGFEDTEAFF. This chain connects TRBV11-2 to TRBJ1-1; D remains unclear. V lost 1 base and J 3 bases, leaving 15 bases between the germline ends. The V gene's germline CDR1 is SGHAT and CDR2 FQNNGV. There are 16 residues in the CDR3.

V is TRBV5-1 and J is TRBJ2-1; 7 nucleotides line up with TRBD1. With 4 bases clipped from V and 3 bases from J, the junction kept 7 bases outside the gene matches. The germline V gene encodes CDR1 SGHRS and CDR2 YFSETQ. This CDR3 region has 15 residues. DNA for the CDR3: TGCGCCAGCAGCCCCGGGGACAGAGACTACAATGAGCAGTTCTTC. This encodes CASSPGDRDYNEQFF.